The clone carrying this T cell receptor (beta chain) was seen a single time. Its antigen is not known. This sample was included in a study of blood T cells in healthy people across ages. General study results and limits: Older individuals had lower TCR beta diversity per million T cells (the decline was roughly linear).

With 0 bases clipped from V and 3 bases from J, the junction kept 3 bases outside the gene matches. The CDR3 has 15 residues. Germline CDR1 reads SGDLS; CDR2 reads YYNGEE. Using a J-beta primer mix together with a sample-barcoded 5' primer, a second PCR was run for roughly 6 to 12 cycles. Each CDR3 protein is one row after TCRdb ran MiXCR on the 5' RACE reads. The sample consists of fewer than 750,000 distinct CDR3 sequences, roughly half of them appearing once. This chain joins TRBV9 and TRBJ2-7; 10 bases line up with TRBD2. The receptor comes from a woman of 80 years or more in good health. Sequencing input: blood. In DNA form, the CDR3 reads TGTGCCAGCAGCGTAGAAGCGGGAGGGGTCTACGAGCAGTACTTC. Translation gives CASSVEAGGVYEQYF.